The clone carrying this T cell receptor (beta chain) is a singleton in its sample. These data belong to a study of blood T cell repertoires in COVID-19. Across the whole study: From the United States, Italy and Spain came samples of acute and convalescent COVID-19. T cells, B-cell-depleted T cells, or PBMCs provided the cDNA or gDNA that served as material.

Germline values: CDR1 LGHNT, CDR2 FRNRAP. The germline V and J ends were trimmed by 3 bases and 8 bases, with 13 bases remaining between them. The CDR3 spans 14 residues. Original analysis: The assay estimated nucleated cells by amplifying reference gene primers. The data were produced by immunoSEQ multiplex PCR, yet TCRdb's version contains in-frame clones alone and is incomplete. The V and J calls and the clone size are those of that table, but D and trimming were determined from the DNA. Among hundreds of thousands of clones listed, approximately 83% were seen once. This chain connects TRBV12-5 to TRBJ1-4; tentative D call: TRBD1 (5 bases). This sequence originates from a woman aged 30 to 39 who had recovered from COVID-19. The specimen was peripheral blood. CDR3 sequence: CASGFGGEREKLFF. DNA for the CDR3: TGTGCTAGTGGTTTCGGGGGGGAACGGGAAAAACTGTTTTTT.